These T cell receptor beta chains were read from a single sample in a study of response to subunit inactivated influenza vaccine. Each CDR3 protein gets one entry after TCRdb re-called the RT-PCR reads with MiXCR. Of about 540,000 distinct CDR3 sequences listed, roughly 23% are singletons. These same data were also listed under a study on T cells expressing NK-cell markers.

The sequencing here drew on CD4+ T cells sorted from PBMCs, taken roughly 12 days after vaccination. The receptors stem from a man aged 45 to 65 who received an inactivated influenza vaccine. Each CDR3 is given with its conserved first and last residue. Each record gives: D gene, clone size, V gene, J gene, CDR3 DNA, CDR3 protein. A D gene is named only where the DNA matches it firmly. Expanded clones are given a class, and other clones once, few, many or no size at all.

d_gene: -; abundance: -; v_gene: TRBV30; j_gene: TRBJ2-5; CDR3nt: TGTGCCTGGAGTCCAGGGAGTGGAGTAGAGACCCAGTACTTC; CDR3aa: CAWSPGSGVETQYF
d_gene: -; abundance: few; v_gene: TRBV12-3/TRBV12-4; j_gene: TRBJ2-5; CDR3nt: TGTGCCAGCAGCACAGAGCCGAAGACCCAGTACTTC; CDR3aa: CASSTEPKTQYF
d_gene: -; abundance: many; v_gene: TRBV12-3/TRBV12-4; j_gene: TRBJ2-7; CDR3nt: TGTGCCAGCAGTTTTCAGCACGAGCAGTACTTC; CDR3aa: CASSFQHEQYF
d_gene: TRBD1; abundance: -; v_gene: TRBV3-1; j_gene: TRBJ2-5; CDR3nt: TGTGCCAGCAGCCAAGAAGGGACAGGGGAGGGTGAGACCCAGTACTTC; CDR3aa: CASSQEGTGEGETQYF
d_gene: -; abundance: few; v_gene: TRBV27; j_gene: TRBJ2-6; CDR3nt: TGTGCCAGCAGTCCCCCGTCTAGCTCTGGGGCCAACGTCCTGACTTTC; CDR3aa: CASSPPSSSGANVLTF
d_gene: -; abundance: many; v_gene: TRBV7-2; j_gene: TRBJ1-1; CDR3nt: TGTGCCAGCAGCCCTCGGGGGGCGCCAAACACTGAAGCTTTCTTT; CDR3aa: CASSPRGAPNTEAFF
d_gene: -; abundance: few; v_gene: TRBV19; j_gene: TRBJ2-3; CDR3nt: TGTGCCAGTAGCAACCATCAAGCAACAGATACGCAGTATTTT; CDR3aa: CASSNHQATDTQYF
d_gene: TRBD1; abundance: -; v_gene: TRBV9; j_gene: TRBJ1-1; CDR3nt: TGTGCCAGCAGCGCTGGGACAGCTAGCATGAACACTGAAGCTTTCTTT; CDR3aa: CASSAGTASMNTEAFF
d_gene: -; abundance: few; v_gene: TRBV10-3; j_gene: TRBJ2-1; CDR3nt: TGTGCCATCAGTGGGGGTTCGAGCTCCTACAATGAGCAGTTCTTC; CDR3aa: CAISGGSSSYNEQFF
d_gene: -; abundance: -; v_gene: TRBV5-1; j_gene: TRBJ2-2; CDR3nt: TGCGCCAGCAGCTTGGTGGCGGGTTACACCGGGGAGCTGTTTTTT; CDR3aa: CASSLVAGYTGELFF
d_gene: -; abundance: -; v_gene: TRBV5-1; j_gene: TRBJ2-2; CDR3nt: TGCGCCAGCAGCTCGATGCAGGGGAGCGGGGAGCTGTTTTTT; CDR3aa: CASSSMQGSGELFF